The 27 T cell receptor beta chains below were found in one sample sequenced in a study of T cells in Graves' hyperthyroidism and ophthalmopathy. From RNA transcripts, TCR beta CDR3 regions were amplified. The TCR CDR3 was amplified in a first-round RT-PCR using the HTBI primer set. TCRdb independently ran MiXCR on the multiplex PCR reads; one entry per CDR3 protein. The sample lists more than 350,000 distinct CDR3 sequences; nearly 15% were seen once. The specimen sequenced was blood. These receptors came from a woman aged 60-75 years with Graves' ophthalmopathy.

This clonotype was counted ten times or more. The chain has TRBV12-3 or TRBV12-4 and TRBJ1-3; D is ambiguous. The CDR3 runs 14 residues. V lost 3 bases and J 2 bases, leaving 8 bases between the germline ends. The CDR3 protein is CASSFPTTGNTIYF. The CDR3 DNA follows: TGTGCCAGCAGTTTCCCCACGACTGGAAACACCATATATTTT.

The sample holds many counts of this clonotype. This sequence joins TRBV20-1 and TRBJ2-7, with TRBD1 matching 8 bases. The CDR3 has 13 amino acids. Germline CDR1 DFQATT, CDR2 SNEGSKA (reference sequence). V dropped 1 base and J dropped 6; count of bases not matched to a gene: 5. The CDR3: CSARGTGLGEQYF. The CDR3 coding sequence is TGCAGTGCTAGAGGGACAGGGCTAGGCGAGCAGTACTTC.

This clonotype occurred a few times. This rearrangement joins TRBV14 to TRBJ1-5; D is uncertain. The CDR3 consists of 15 residues. V was cut by 1 base and J by 5 bases, with 12 bases left in between. Germline V gives CDR1 SGHDN, CDR2 FVKESK. CDR3 coding DNA: TGTGCCAGCAGCCAAGTAGGCAGGCCCCATCAGCCCCAGCATTTT. Translating gives CASSQVGRPHQPQHF.

The rearrangement links TRBV9 to TRBJ1-1; tentative D call: TRBD1 (5 bases). Germline V gene data show CDR1 as SGDLS and CDR2 as YYNGEE. The CDR3 extends over 13 amino acids. V was shortened by 4 bases and J by 6 bases, with 13 bases between the two germline ends. The CDR3 DNA reads TGTGCCAGCAGCCGAGTGGGGGTCCCTGAAGCTTTCTTT. It yields the protein CASSRVGVPEAFF.

This clonotype was detected many times. The V call is TRBV12-3 or TRBV12-4, the J call TRBJ2-7; the D is unclear. Between the trimmed V and J ends, which lost 5 bases and 5 bases, there was a span of 10 bases. CDR3 length: 12 residues. CDR3 sequence (DNA): TGTGCCAGCAGTCTAAGAAGCCACGAGCAGTACTTC. Translated, it gives CASSLRSHEQYF.

The gene calls are TRBV19 and TRBJ2-3; TRBD2 agrees at 10 bases. This CDR3 region has 15 residues. The ends lost 3 bases at V and 4 bases at J; junction bases unmatched: 4. In germline, CDR1 is LNHDA, CDR2 SQIVND (reference sequence). CDR3 in amino acids: CASSMSGRAADTQYF. CDR3 sequence (DNA): TGTGCCAGTAGTATGAGCGGGAGGGCCGCAGATACGCAGTATTTT.

This clonotype was picked up a small number of times. This rearrangement joins TRBV5-1 to TRBJ1-4; D remains unclear. This CDR3 contains 13 residues. The V gene lost 2 bases and the J gene lost 8 bases, with 10 bases spanning the gap. The germline gives CDR1 SGHRS, CDR2 YFSETQ. The CDR3, as DNA: TGCGCCAGCAGCTTTTCGGACGCAGAAAAACTGTTTTTT. Residues: CASSFSDAEKLFF.

This clonotype came up many times. This chain joins TRBV20-1 and TRBJ2-1; D unresolved. V was shortened by 1 base and J by 1 base, with 5 bases between the two germline ends. The CDR3 runs to 13 residues. Germline lookup yields CDR1 DFQATT and CDR2 SNEGSKA (reference sequence). CDR3 amino acids: CSARVPSYNEQFF. The CDR3, as DNA: TGCAGTGCTAGAGTTCCTTCCTACAATGAGCAGTTCTTC.

This clonotype was counted many times. This rearrangement joins TRBV11-3 to TRBJ2-1; no definite D call. The V end lost 2 bases, the J end lost 4 bases, and 6 bases lay between the germline ends. The V gene's germline CDR1 is SGHNT and CDR2 YENEEA. The CDR3 is 13 residues long. CDR3 in amino acids: CASSLTPYNEQFF. The CDR3 coding sequence is TGTGCCAGCAGCTTAACCCCGTACAATGAGCAGTTCTTC.

This clonotype was seen only a few times. This rearrangement joins TRBV6-1 to TRBJ2-5, with D tentatively TRBD1 (6 bases). The germline V gene encodes CDR1 MNHNS and CDR2 SASEGT. V gave up 7 bases and J gave up 1 base, with 7 bases separating them. CDR3 size: 12 residues. The CDR3 region has the DNA TGTGCCAGCAAGGGGGTCCAAGAGACCCAGTACTTC. Protein product: CASKGVQETQYF.

This clonotype was detected many times. The gene calls are TRBV28 and TRBJ1-2, with TRBD1 identical over 7 bases. The CDR3 runs to 13 residues. CDR1 and CDR2 (germline): MDHEN, SYDVKM. J was trimmed by 10 bases and V by 4 bases; bases with no gene match: 9. In nucleotides, the CDR3 is TGTGCCAGCAGTTCGGGACAGCCGTGGGACTACACCTTC. Translated, it gives CASSSGQPWDYTF.

At least ten counts were recorded for this clonotype. The V call is TRBV28, the J call TRBJ2-3; possible D gene TRBD1, 7 bases. CDR1 MDHEN and CDR2 SYDVKM come from the germline V gene. V was shortened by 7 bases and J by 0 bases, with 11 bases between the two germline ends. This CDR3 contains 14 residues. The CDR3 reads CASTQGTSTDTQYF. For the CDR3, the DNA is TGTGCCAGCACACAGGGGACTAGCACAGATACGCAGTATTTT.

This clonotype showed up many times. The chain employs TRBV20-1 and TRBJ2-1, with 7 bases matching TRBD2. V was pared by 3 bases and J by 3 bases, with 5 bases of the junction left unmatched. Germline values: CDR1 DFQATT, CDR2 SNEGSKA (reference sequence). The CDR3 covers 14 residues. The CDR3 loop reads CSARGGSIYNEQFF. CDR3 nucleotides: TGCAGTGCTAGGGGCGGGAGTATCTACAATGAGCAGTTCTTC.

V usage is TRBV5-1 and J usage is TRBJ1-1; D uncertain. This CDR3 spans 18 amino acids. V was trimmed by 3 bases and J by 1 base, leaving 22 bases between them. CDR1 is SGHRS, CDR2 YFSETQ, per germline. CDR3 nucleotide sequence: TGCGCCAGCAGCTCGGGCCTTTGGGGTGGCCCCGCGAACACTGAAGCTTTCTTT. It is translated as CASSSGLWGGPANTEAFF.

The V gene is TRBV5-4, the J gene TRBJ1-2; D possibly corresponds to TRBD1 (6 bases). Trimming cost V 0 bases and J 8 bases, with 11 bases left between them. The CDR3 totals 13 residues. Germline V gene data show CDR1 as SGHNT and CDR2 as YYREEE (reference sequence). The CDR3 loop reads CASSLGRGSGYTF. The CDR3 DNA reads as TGTGCCAGCAGCTTGGGCAGGGGTTCAGGCTACACCTTC.

This clonotype appeared many times. The CDR3 spells CASSPRQGDYGYTF. CDR3 sequence (DNA): TGTGCCAGCAGCCCCCGACAGGGGGACTATGGCTACACCTTC. This chain links TRBV7-9 with TRBJ1-2; TRBD1 aligns across 9 bases. This CDR3 spans 14 amino acids. Germline V CDR1 and CDR2: SEHNR, FQNEAQ (reference sequence). V was clipped by 5 bases and J by 3 bases; unmatched bases: 4.

This clonotype was counted many times. The chain employs TRBV2 and TRBJ1-1, with no clear D. The CDR3 consists of 15 residues. Germline values: CDR1 SNHLY, CDR2 FYNNEI. The V gene lost 4 bases and the J gene lost 0 bases, with 12 bases spanning the gap. CDR3 DNA: TGTGCCAGCAGTGTTTCTACGAGACTGAACACTGAAGCTTTCTTT. Its protein product is CASSVSTRLNTEAFF.

This clonotype was counted ten times or more. The CDR3 DNA sequence: TGTGCCACCAGTAATCGGGTGGGCAATGAGCAGTTCTTC. Translation: CATSNRVGNEQFF. The chain is built from TRBV24-1 and TRBJ2-1, with no clear D. V lost 6 bases and J 6 bases, leaving 11 bases between the germline ends. Looked up from germline, CDR1 is KGHDR and CDR2 is SFDVKD. The CDR3 spans 13 residues.

This clonotype was counted ten times or more. The chain combines TRBV6-1 with TRBJ2-7; D gene unclear. This CDR3 is 15 amino acids long. CDR1 MNHNS and CDR2 SASEGT come from the germline V gene. The germline V and J ends were trimmed by 6 bases and 3 bases, with 18 bases remaining between them. The CDR3, as DNA: TGTGCCAGCAGAGGGTACGGGCTAACCTACTACGAGCAGTACTTC. Protein: CASRGYGLTYYEQYF.

This clonotype occurred many times. The chain combines TRBV30 with TRBJ1-6, with D perhaps matching TRBD1 (6 bases). CDR3 size: 15 residues. Trimming left V 0 bases short and J 9 bases short, with 15 bases between. CDR1 and CDR2 from the germline V gene are GTSNPN and SVGIG (reference sequence). The CDR3 region has the DNA TGTGCCTGGAGTGTACTAACAGGGCGATCTTCACCCCTCCACTTT. This encodes CAWSVLTGRSSPLHF.

The V gene is TRBV28, the J gene TRBJ1-4; possible D gene TRBD1, 6 bases. This CDR3 has 14 amino acids. Germline V lookup: CDR1 MDHEN, CDR2 SYDVKM. V dropped 2 bases and J dropped 10 bases, with 14 bases sitting between them. The CDR3 reads CASSLAGDIGKLFF. The CDR3 DNA sequence: TGTGCCAGCAGTTTAGCAGGGGATATTGGAAAACTGTTTTTT.

This clonotype showed up just a few times. The CDR3 region is CASSRQVVGGGGTQDIQYF. The CDR3 DNA is TGCGCCAGCAGCCGTCAGGTTGTTGGGGGAGGTGGAACCCAAGACATTCAGTACTTC. V usage is TRBV4-1 and J usage is TRBJ2-4; maybe TRBD2 (6 bases). CDR3 size: 19 residues. The V end was cut by 4 bases, the J end by 8 bases, with 30 bases between. Germline V CDR1 and CDR2: MGHRA, YSYEKL.

This clonotype was picked up many times. This rearrangement joins TRBV12-3 or TRBV12-4 to TRBJ1-5, with unresolved D. V lost 7 bases, J lost 0 bases, and 16 bases lay in between. The CDR3 has 16 residues. The CDR3 spells CASTPDGIYSNQPQHF. For the CDR3, the DNA is TGTGCCAGCACCCCCGACGGAATATATAGCAATCAGCCCCAGCATTTT.

The J gene is TRBJ2-7, the V gene TRBV19, with TRBD1 matching over 11 bases. The CDR3 is 15 residues long. Unmatched junction bases numbered 7, after V lost 4 bases and J lost 5 bases. The germline V gene has CDR1 LNHDA and CDR2 SQIVND (reference sequence). CDR3 DNA: TGTGCCAGTAGTACGACGGGACAGGGGGTCCACGAGCAGTACTTC. Residues: CASSTTGQGVHEQYF.

The chain combines TRBV15 with TRBJ2-3; D remains ambiguous. This CDR3 region has 15 residues. Germline CDR1 and CDR2: LNHNV and YYDKDF (reference sequence). The germline V and J ends were trimmed by 1 base and 2 bases, with 10 bases remaining between them. The CDR3 loop reads CATSRGTVNTDTQYF. For the CDR3, the DNA is TGTGCCACCAGCAGAGGAACGGTGAACACAGATACGCAGTATTTT. The complete variable domain, with remaining parts taken from reference TRBV15 and TRBJ2-3, reads DAMVIQNPRYQVTQFGKPVTLSCSQTLNHNVMYWYQQKSSQAPKLLFHYYDKDFNNEADTPDNFQSRRPNTSFCFLDIRSPGLGDTAMYLCATSRGTVNTDTQYFGPGTRLTVL.

This clonotype was seen many times. This CDR3 is CSARAGLAGDWGGGEQFF. The CDR3 nucleotides read TGCAGTGCTAGAGCCGGACTAGCGGGGGATTGGGGGGGTGGTGAGCAGTTCTTC. This chain uses TRBV20-1 with TRBJ2-1; TRBD2 matches 13 bases. V gave up 1 base and J gave up 9 bases; unmatched junction bases: 15. CDR1 is DFQATT, CDR2 SNEGSKA, per germline (reference sequence). This CDR3 has 18 amino acids.

Of note for this clonotype: It may be a read error: a sequence one base away is much more abundant. J is TRBJ2-7 and V is TRBV15, with D possibly being TRBD2 (5 bases). The CDR3 runs 14 residues. The germline V gene encodes CDR1 LNHNV and CDR2 YYDKDF (reference sequence). With 8 bases removed from V and 4 bases from J, the gap between germline ends came to 18 bases. In DNA form, the CDR3 reads TGTGCCACCTTCCCTGGACGGGGAAGATACGAGCAGTACTTC. Protein sequence: CATFPGRGRYEQYF.